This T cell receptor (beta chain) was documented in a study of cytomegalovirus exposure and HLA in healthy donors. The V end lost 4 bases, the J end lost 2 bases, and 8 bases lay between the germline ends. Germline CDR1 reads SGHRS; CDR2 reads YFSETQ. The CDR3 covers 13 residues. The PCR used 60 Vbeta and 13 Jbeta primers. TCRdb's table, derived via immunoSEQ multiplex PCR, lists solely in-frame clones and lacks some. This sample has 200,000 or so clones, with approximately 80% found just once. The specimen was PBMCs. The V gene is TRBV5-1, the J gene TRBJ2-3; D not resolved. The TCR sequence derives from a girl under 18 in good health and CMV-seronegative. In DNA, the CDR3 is TGCGCCAGCAGCAAGTCTATCACAGATACGCAGTATTTT. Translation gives CASSKSITDTQYF.